The 13 T cell receptor beta chains below come from one sample, sequenced in a study of cytomegalovirus exposure and HLA in healthy donors. Researchers ran the PCR with 60 Vbeta and 13 Jbeta primers. Generated by immunoSEQ multiplex PCR, the TCRdb table keeps only in-frame clones and is missing some. The sample consists of under 200,000 clones, approximately 71% of them appearing once. The source material was PBMCs. The source of these receptors is a woman aged 18-30 years in good health and CMV-seropositive.

The CDR3 loop reads CASSVAGGSSPLHF. The CDR3 DNA reads TGTGCCAGCAGCGTAGCAGGGGGCAGTTCACCCCTCCACTTT. The gene calls are TRBV9 and TRBJ1-6; 8 nucleotides line up with TRBD1. V dropped 0 bases and J dropped 9; count of bases not matched to a gene: 2. CDR1 and CDR2 from the germline V gene are SGDLS and YYNGEE. The CDR3 length is 14 residues.

This chain uses TRBV5-1 with TRBJ1-2; maybe TRBD1 (6 bases). The CDR3 is 15 amino acids. Trimming took 4 bases from V and 7 from J, leaving 20 bases between them. The germline CDR1 and CDR2 sequences are SGHRS and YFSETQ. The CDR3 DNA reads TGCGCCAGCAGCCTATGGACAGAGGCCGACGGTGGCTACACCTTC. Protein product: CASSLWTEADGGYTF.

The chain couples TRBV18 to TRBJ1-1; D unclear. This CDR3 spans 16 amino acids. V was pared by 0 bases and J by 5 bases, with 16 bases between. The V gene's germline CDR1 is KGHSH and CDR2 LQKENI. CDR3: CASSPPIKSSGTEAFF. The CDR3 DNA is TGTGCCAGCTCACCACCTATAAAGTCTTCGGGGACTGAAGCTTTCTTT.

The chain recombines TRBV29-1 with TRBJ2-2; TRBD1 might be the D (7 bases). This CDR3 region has 13 residues. Germline V gene data show CDR1 as SQVTM and CDR2 as ANQGSEA. Trimming pared 6 bases from V and 7 bases from J, leaving 15 bases between. The CDR3 reads CSVYGTAGGELFF. The CDR3 DNA is TGCAGCGTCTACGGGACAGCGGGCGGGGAGCTGTTTTTT.

CDR3 bases: TGTGCCAGCAACAGACGGATGAACACCGGGGAGCTGTTTTTT. This codes for CASNRRMNTGELFF. The chain couples TRBV2 to TRBJ2-2, with D uncertain. The CDR3 sequence is 14 residues long. Germline CDR1 SNHLY, CDR2 FYNNEI. With 7 bases removed from V and 1 base from J, the gap between germline ends came to 10 bases. Full variable domain (rest looked up from reference TRBV2 and TRBJ2-2): EPEVTQTPSHQVTQMGQEVILRCVPISNHLYFYWYRQILGQKVEFLVSFYNNEISEKSEIFDDQFSVERPDGSNFTLKIRSTKLEDSAMYFCASNRRMNTGELFFGEGSRLTVL.

The chain recombines TRBV4-2 with TRBJ2-2; no definite D call. The CDR3 covers 13 residues. Trimming cost V 8 bases and J 0 bases, with 7 bases left between them. Germline assignment: CDR1 LGHNA and CDR2 YNFKEQ. The CDR3 region has the DNA TGTGCCAGCGTGGCAACGAACACCGGGGAGCTGTTTTTT. It translates to CASVATNTGELFF.

This clone was counted between two and nine times. The chain recombines TRBV9 with TRBJ1-4; D may be TRBD1 (5 bases). Trimming removed 4 bases from V and 7 bases from J, with 23 bases in between. The CDR3 spans 17 residues. Germline loops: CDR1 SGDLS, CDR2 YYNGEE. The CDR3 protein is CASSPDLTVRLGEKLFF. The CDR3 DNA follows: TGTGCCAGCAGCCCAGACCTGACAGTTAGATTAGGTGAAAAACTGTTTTTT.

CDR3 bases: TGTGCCAGCAGCGATCGGACAGGAGTAAACACTGAAGCTTTCTTT. Its translation: CASSDRTGVNTEAFF. V and J are TRBV7-6 and TRBJ1-1; 7 bases map to TRBD1. J lost 2 bases, V lost 5 bases, and 8 bases had no gene match. Looked up from germline, CDR1 is SGHVS and CDR2 is FNYEAQ. CDR3 size: 15 residues.

The J gene is TRBJ2-1, the V gene TRBV10-3, with D possibly being TRBD2 (6 bases). Trimming cost V 6 bases and J 0 bases, with 9 bases left between them. There are 14 residues in the CDR3. Germline V gives CDR1 ENHRY, CDR2 SYGVKD. The CDR3 DNA reads as TGTGCCATCAGCGCGGGGTCCTCCTACAATGAGCAGTTCTTC. Translated: CAISAGSSYNEQFF.

This clone was seen more than once but under ten times. The CDR3 nucleotides read TGTGCCAGCAGCTTAGGTCGGCAGGGGGCGCGTGGCTACACCTTC. Translated, it gives CASSLGRQGARGYTF. The chain employs TRBV7-9 and TRBJ1-2; TRBD1 matches 8 bases. Germline V gene lookup returns CDR1 SEHNR and CDR2 FQNEAQ (reference sequence). The V and J ends lost 1 base and 7 bases, in that order; junction bases with no gene match: 8. This CDR3 is 15 amino acids long.

V is TRBV7-9 and J is TRBJ2-7; D is possibly TRBD1 (6 bases). The CDR3 length is 14 residues. V was shortened by 0 bases and J by 1 base, with 7 bases between the two germline ends. Germline V gene sequence: CDR1 SEHNR, CDR2 FQNEAQ (reference sequence). CDR3 amino acids: CASSLAGQSYEQYF. The DNA of the CDR3 is TGTGCCAGCAGCTTAGCGGGACAATCCTACGAGCAGTACTTC.

This clone came up once. The V gene is TRBV7-7, the J gene TRBJ2-5; D might be TRBD2 (6 bases). Germline values: CDR1 SSHAT, CDR2 FNYEAQ (reference sequence). Trimming left V 11 bases short and J 4 bases short, with 11 bases between. CDR3 length: 11 residues. CDR3: CAAWRGETQYF. In DNA form, the CDR3 reads TGTGCCGCATGGAGGGGAGAGACCCAGTACTTC.

The chain combines TRBV9 with TRBJ1-2, with TRBD1 matching 7 bases. Unmatched junction bases numbered 11, after V lost 4 bases and J lost 8 bases. Per the germline V gene, CDR1 is SGDLS and CDR2 is YYNGEE. The CDR3 is 14 residues long. For the CDR3, the DNA is TGTGCCAGCAGCACACAGACAGGGATAGGGGGCTACACCTTC. This encodes CASSTQTGIGGYTF.